This section outlines one T cell receptor beta chain sequence together with its context. The target antigen is unknown. Quantitative 5'-RACE with molecular barcodes produced the TCR beta libraries. TCRdb itself ran the 5' RACE reads through MiXCR, one entry per CDR3 protein. The sample has more than 600,000 distinct CDR3 sequences; 15% to 20% are singletons. This specimen belongs to a study of CD8 T cells in ankylosing spondylitis. Study-wide results and limits: There was reportedly significant enrichment of clones that were disease-linked in matched ankylosing spondylitis synovial fluid. Seven or eight highly homologous variants made up a TCR beta motif, and this motif appeared characteristic of ankylosing spondylitis blood. Previous work reported some of these motif variants in the synovial fluid and blood of reactive arthritis.

This CDR3 contains 16 residues. Germline CDR1 reads SGHRS; CDR2 reads YFSETQ. Deletions cut 0 bases from V and 1 base from J, with 12 bases between. Sequenced input: blood, either unsorted or a sorted T cell fraction (not recorded which). V is TRBV5-1 and J is TRBJ2-3; D possibly corresponds to TRBD1 (6 bases). This TCR derives from a male donor with ankylosing spondylitis. CDR3 sequence reads: CASSLEGGQRTDTQYF. In DNA form, the CDR3 reads TGCGCCAGCAGCTTGGAAGGGGGACAACGCACAGATACGCAGTATTTT.